A selection of T cell receptor beta chains follows, all from one sample in a study of T cell repertoires in cytomegalovirus infection. TCRdb redid the calling of the reads with MiXCR, one entry per CDR3 protein. Of some 180,000 distinct CDR3 sequences detected, roughly a fifth appear once; the ten largest clones hold under 3.5%. The specimen sequenced was PBMCs. These receptors came from a human donor in good health (CMV status not recorded). Some clones in this sample may be carry-over from other donors' samples. Each CDR3 is given without its conserved first and last residue. D genes are given only for firm matches.

V gene	CDR3 length	D gene	J gene	CDR3 protein
TRBV12-3/TRBV12-4	10	-	TRBJ1-1	ASSCGGSEAF
TRBV29-1	11	-	TRBJ1-5	SARLGDNQPQH
TRBV29-1	14	TRBD2	TRBJ2-1	SVEGRTSGSIYEQF
TRBV11-2	10	-	TRBJ2-1	ASSLTRNEQF
TRBV19	15	-	TRBJ2-6	ASSTGQWSSGANVLT
TRBV7-2	14	TRBD1	TRBJ2-7	ASSLSGTATSYEQY
TRBV19	13	-	TRBJ2-7	VSSIAISESYEQY
TRBV6-2/TRBV6-3	13	TRBD1	TRBJ2-2	ASSRRQGLVGELF
TRBV12-3/TRBV12-4	11	TRBD1	TRBJ1-5	ASSDRVLEPQH
TRBV10-3	13	TRBD1	TRBJ2-5	AISPSTGAQETQY
TRBV28	13	TRBD2	TRBJ2-1	ASSLPSGKWNEQF
TRBV11-2	13	-	TRBJ2-1	ASSLDSASYNEQF
TRBV7-9	17	TRBD1	TRBJ1-1	ASSLAVSRDSFMNTEAF
TRBV28	13	TRBD1	TRBJ2-2	ASSETGTGRGELF
TRBV18	13	-	TRBJ1-4	ASSLGSVPGVKLF
TRBV20-1	11	TRBD1	TRBJ1-4	SAFWDRDEKLF
TRBV29-1	11	-	TRBJ2-3	SVEAPSGDTQY
TRBV2	13	-	TRBJ2-3	ASSWGQGGTDTQY
TRBV12-3/TRBV12-4	13	TRBD1	TRBJ1-6	ASTQTGAGNSPLH
TRBV14	8	TRBD1	TRBJ2-4	ASSGTEKY
TRBV5-6	11	-	TRBJ1-1	ASSLGQVTEAF
TRBV5-6	12	TRBD1	TRBJ2-1	ASSRGPPYNEQF
TRBV28	12	-	TRBJ1-1	ASSTGSVNTEAF
TRBV2	13	-	TRBJ2-2	ASRMWTSNTGELF
TRBV7-2	13	-	TRBJ2-7	ASSLYGRGLSEQY
TRBV5-6	14	TRBD2	TRBJ2-2	ASSFGLAQNTGELF
TRBV6-2/TRBV6-3	12	-	TRBJ1-1	ASRTVPVNTEAF